Listed here are 29 T cell receptor beta chains from one sample, sequenced in a study of T cell responses to AZD1222 COVID-19 vaccine. Sequencing was performed with immunoSEQ multiplex PCR; in TCRdb, only in-frame clones are kept and a portion is missing. In the table there are 130,000 or so clones, approximately 94% of which are singletons. The input for sequencing was peripheral blood, taken on day 0 of AZD1222 vaccination. The receptors were sampled from an adult in good health.

This clone has just a few counts. The chain uses TRBV11-2 and TRBJ1-1, with D possibly being TRBD1 (6 bases). Trimming stripped 5 bases from V and 10 bases from J, with 23 bases between. From germline, CDR1 is SGHAT and CDR2 FQNNGV. The CDR3 contains 15 residues. CDR3 sequence reads: CASSETGGAASAAFF. As DNA, the CDR3 is TGTGCCAGCAGCGAAACGGGGGGCGCCGCTTCTGCAGCTTTCTTT. Combining the CDR3 with reference TRBV11-2 and TRBJ1-1 gives the whole variable domain EAGVAQSPRYKIIEKRQSVAFWCNPISGHATLYWYQQILGQGPKLLIQFQNNGVVDDSQLPKDRFSAERLKGVDSTLKIQPAKLEDSAVYLCASSETGGAASAAFFGQGTRLTVV.

This rearrangement joins TRBV28 to TRBJ2-7; TRBD2 is a possible D gene (7 bases). CDR3 size: 15 residues. Germline-derived CDR1 and CDR2 are MDHEN and SYDVKM. The germline V and J ends were trimmed by 2 bases and 0 bases, with 11 bases remaining between them. The CDR3 region has the DNA TGTGCCAGCAGTTTACAGGGAGGGGGCTCCTACGAGCAGTACTTC. Translated: CASSLQGGGSYEQYF.

The table lists this clone with a few counts. The CDR3 nucleotides are TGTGCCAGCAGCCACACAGGGATTGGAGAGACCCAGTACTTC. Translating it yields CASSHTGIGETQYF. The V call is TRBV4-2, the J call TRBJ2-5, with D perhaps TRBD1 (6 bases). This CDR3 contains 14 residues. CDR1 LGHNA and CDR2 YNFKEQ come from the germline V gene. V was cut by 3 bases and J by 4 bases, with 12 bases left in between.

This chain connects TRBV10-3 to TRBJ1-1; D not certain. The V and J ends lost 6 bases and 3 bases respectively, with 14 bases between them. This CDR3 contains 14 residues. CDR1 and CDR2 (germline): ENHRY, SYGVKD. DNA for the CDR3: TGTGCCATCAGGCGGGGTTTCGAGGACACTGAAGCTTTCTTT. Translating it yields CAIRRGFEDTEAFF.

This clone has more than one count but fewer than ten. The chain couples TRBV5-6 to TRBJ1-2; D remains ambiguous. Trimming took off 4 bases at V and 4 bases at J, with 14 bases between the two ends. The germline gives CDR1 SGHDT, CDR2 YYEEEE. CDR3 length: 14 residues. In DNA form, the CDR3 reads TGTGCCAGCAGCATAAGCCCGATCATCTATGGCTACACCTTC. This translates into CASSISPIIYGYTF.

CDR3 protein: CATSRDRTGVSYEQYF. Here the CDR3 DNA reads TGTGCCACCAGCAGAGATAGGACAGGGGTGAGCTACGAGCAGTACTTC. The rearrangement links TRBV15 to TRBJ2-7, with 9 bases fitting TRBD1. The germline CDR1 and CDR2 sequences are LNHNV and YYDKDF (reference sequence). V trimming: 0 bases; J trimming: 3 bases; junction bases outside the gene matches: 6. The CDR3 is 16 residues long.

The chain is built from TRBV1 and TRBJ2-1; the table's D gene call, TRBD2, was not cross checked with the DNA. TRBV1 counts as a pseudogene. This CDR3 contains 19 residues. Here the CDR3 DNA reads TGCACCAGCACATTAAAAAGAGGCCTAGCGGGAGGCACCTACAATGAGCAGTTCTTC. This translates into CTSTLKRGLAGGTYNEQFF.

This chain joins TRBV4-3 and TRBJ2-7; 9 positions match TRBD2. CDR1 is LGHNA and CDR2 is YSLEER in the germline V gene. This CDR3 is built from 17 residues. Trimming took 0 bases from V and 2 from J; bases not matched to a gene: 8. The CDR3 reads CASSQDVLAGRPYEQYF. The CDR3 DNA sequence: TGCGCCAGCAGCCAAGATGTTCTAGCGGGACGGCCCTACGAGCAGTACTTC.

The chain uses TRBV28 and TRBJ1-5; D is undetermined. This CDR3 spans 14 amino acids. The V gene's germline CDR1 is MDHEN and CDR2 SYDVKM. V lost 10 bases and J 2 bases, leaving 15 bases between the germline ends. The CDR3 loop reads CATMNAGGNQPQHF. CDR3 in DNA: TGTGCCACCATGAACGCCGGGGGCAATCAGCCCCAGCATTTT.

Here the CDR3 reads CASSLTSSTDTQYF. The CDR3, as DNA: TGCGCCAGCAGCCTGACTAGCAGCACAGATACGCAGTATTTT. This rearrangement joins TRBV5-1 to TRBJ2-3, with 7 bases fitting TRBD2. The germline V gene encodes CDR1 SGHRS and CDR2 YFSETQ. Trimming removed 4 bases from V and 0 bases from J; junction bases left unmatched: 2. This CDR3 has 14 residues.

The rearrangement links TRBV7-6 to TRBJ2-2, with 10 positions matching TRBD2. Looked up from germline, CDR1 is SGHVS and CDR2 is FNYEAQ. V lost 10 bases, J lost 4 bases, and 3 bases stayed unmatched. The CDR3 runs to 13 residues. DNA of the CDR3: TGTGCCATCCAGCGGGGGGGCACCGGGGAGCTGTTTTTT. This codes for CAIQRGGTGELFF.

The genes are TRBV7-8 and TRBJ2-7, with D possibly matching TRBD1 (6 bases). Germline V CDR1 and CDR2: SGHVS, FQNEAQ. Trimming removed 6 bases at V and 0 bases at J, with 12 bases between. The CDR3 runs to 14 residues. CDR3 coding DNA: TGTGCCAGCAGTCGGGACATGACCTCCTACGAGCAGTACTTC. This gives the protein CASSRDMTSYEQYF.

The V and J genes are TRBV24-1 and TRBJ2-7; TRBD2 matches at 10 bases. Germline V gives CDR1 KGHDR, CDR2 SFDVKD. The CDR3 spans 15 residues. Unmatched junction bases numbered 6, after V lost 4 bases and J lost 4 bases. This CDR3 is CATSDLSGRPYEQYF. CDR3 nucleotides: TGTGCCACCAGTGACCTTAGCGGGAGGCCTTACGAGCAGTACTTC.

V is TRBV28 and J is TRBJ2-2; no reliable D call. The V gene lost 2 bases and the J gene lost 8 bases, with 3 bases spanning the gap. Germline CDR1 is MDHEN and CDR2 is SYDVKM. The CDR3 has 11 residues. The CDR3 DNA is TGTGCCAGCAGTTTAGTGGGGGAGCTGTTTTTT. Amino acids: CASSLVGELFF. The complete variable domain, with remaining parts taken from reference TRBV28 and TRBJ2-2, reads DVKVTQSSRYLVKRTGEKVFLECVQDMDHENMFWYRQDPGLGLRLIYFSYDVKMKEKGDIPEGYSVSREKKERFSLILESASTNQTSMYLCASSLVGELFFGEGSRLTVL.

This chain uses TRBV6-5 with TRBJ1-5; maybe TRBD1 (5 bases). V shed 0 bases and J shed 4 bases, with 10 bases lying between them. The CDR3 is made up of 15 amino acids. Looked up from germline, CDR1 is MNHEY and CDR2 is SVGAGI. The CDR3 protein is CASSYSRDLNQPQHF. Written as DNA, the CDR3 is TGTGCCAGCAGTTACTCCAGGGACCTTAATCAGCCCCAGCATTTT.

This clone was observed once. The chain combines TRBV29-1 with TRBJ1-3; D not certain. Germline CDR1 is SQVTM and CDR2 is ANQGSEA. V was trimmed by 3 bases and J by 2 bases, leaving 8 bases between them. This CDR3 spans 13 amino acids. The CDR3 loop is CSVEIGTGNTIYF. The CDR3 coding sequence is TGCAGCGTTGAGATCGGAACTGGAAACACCATATATTTT.

This chain connects TRBV6-2 or TRBV6-3 to TRBJ2-1; 7 nucleotides align to TRBD2. The CDR3 loop spans 16 amino acids. The germline gives CDR1 MNHEY, CDR2 SVGEGT. V trimming: 0 bases; J trimming: 4 bases; junction bases outside the gene matches: 6. CDR3 residues: CASSYSLADTYNEQFF. The CDR3 DNA reads TGTGCCAGCAGTTACTCGCTAGCGGACACTTACAATGAGCAGTTCTTC.

V and J are TRBV4-1 and TRBJ1-4; D ambiguous. CDR1 is MGHRA, CDR2 YSYEKL, per germline. Trimming left V 5 bases short and J 8 bases short, with 18 bases between. This CDR3 has 15 amino acids. CDR3 in DNA: TGCGCCAGCAGCTATAAGGTGCTGGATCGGGAAAAACTGTTTTTT. Its translation: CASSYKVLDREKLFF.

The rearrangement links TRBV28 to TRBJ2-7; 8 positions match TRBD2. The CDR3 contains 15 residues. The germline V gene encodes CDR1 MDHEN and CDR2 SYDVKM. The V gene end was trimmed by 1 base and the J gene end by 2 bases; junction bases not matched to a gene: 4. The CDR3 loop reads CASSLSAGVPYEQYF. The CDR3 DNA follows: TGTGCCAGCAGTTTATCAGCGGGGGTACCCTACGAGCAGTACTTC.

This chain connects TRBV30 to TRBJ2-3; no clear D gene. V was pared by 3 bases and J by 1 base, with 14 bases between. Germline V gene data show CDR1 as GTSNPN and CDR2 as SVGIG (reference sequence). This CDR3 contains 15 residues. The CDR3 DNA reads as TGTGCCTGGAGCCAAAAACAGATCCGCACAGATACGCAGTATTTT. Translation: CAWSQKQIRTDTQYF. The full variable domain, completed using reference TRBV30 and TRBJ2-3, is SQTIHQWPATLVQPVGSPLSLECTVEGTSNPNLYWYRQAAGRGLQLLFYSVGIGQISSEVPQNLSASRPQDRQFILSSKKLLLSDSGFYLCAWSQKQIRTDTQYFGPGTRLTVL.

A single count supports this clone. The rearrangement joins TRBV9 to TRBJ1-1, with a possible D match to TRBD1 (5 bases). This CDR3 is 13 amino acids long. CDR1 is SGDLS, CDR2 YYNGEE, per germline. The germline V and J ends were trimmed by 0 bases and 11 bases, with 14 bases remaining between them. The CDR3 protein is CASSVGSAQGAFF. The CDR3 DNA follows: TGTGCCAGCAGCGTAGGGAGTGCCCAGGGCGCTTTCTTT.

The V and J genes are TRBV5-4 and TRBJ1-2; 9 bases align to TRBD1. The V segment lost 2 bases and the J segment 4 bases; nucleotides outside the gene matches: 3. There are 14 residues in the CDR3. Germline-derived CDR1 and CDR2 are SGHNT and YYREEE (reference sequence). CDR3 region: CASSLQGAGYGYTF. The CDR3, as DNA: TGTGCCAGCAGCTTACAGGGGGCGGGCTATGGCTACACCTTC. Complete variable domain (other parts from reference TRBV5-4 and TRBJ1-2): ETGVTQSPTHLIKTRGQQVTLRCSSQSGHNTVSWYQQALGQGPQFIFQYYREEENGRGNFPPRFSGLQFPNYSSELNVNALELDDSALYLCASSLQGAGYGYTFGSGTRLTVV.

The V and J genes are TRBV2 and TRBJ1-3; D remains ambiguous. There are 13 residues in the CDR3. Germline V gene sequence: CDR1 SNHLY, CDR2 FYNNEI. With 8 bases removed from V and 2 bases from J, the gap between germline ends came to 10 bases. This CDR3 reads CASRPGAGNTIYF. In nucleotides, the CDR3 is TGTGCCAGCCGTCCCGGGGCTGGAAACACCATATATTTT.

The chain links TRBV15 to TRBJ1-6; D is uncertain. The germline gives CDR1 LNHNV, CDR2 YYDKDF (reference sequence). The CDR3 contains 13 residues. Trimming pared 5 bases from V and 9 bases from J, leaving 11 bases between. This CDR3 is CATSEEGSSPLHF. CDR3 nucleotides: TGTGCCACCAGCGAGGAGGGATCTTCACCCCTCCACTTT.

The V and J genes are TRBV7-3 and TRBJ2-1; possibly TRBD2 for D (5 bases). The V gene lost 1 base and the J gene lost 0 bases, with 10 bases spanning the gap. CDR1 and CDR2 (germline): SGHTA, FQGTGA. This CDR3 region has 16 residues. This chain's CDR3 is CASSLNPGSSYNEQFF. In DNA, the CDR3 is TGTGCCAGCAGCTTAAATCCGGGGAGCTCCTACAATGAGCAGTTCTTC.

V and J are TRBV19 and TRBJ1-1; D is ambiguous. Germline CDR1 reads LNHDA; CDR2 reads SQIVND (reference sequence). There are 13 residues in the CDR3. Deletions cut 7 bases from V and 1 base from J, with 10 bases between. The CDR3 DNA reads as TGTGCCAGTAAGGAGGGATCGAACACTGAAGCTTTCTTT. It translates to CASKEGSNTEAFF. The entire variable domain, with the rest obtained from reference TRBV19 and TRBJ1-1, is as follows: DGGITQSPKYLFRKEGQNVTLSCEQNLNHDAMYWYRQDPGQGLRLIYYSQIVNDFQKGDIAEGYSVSREKKESFPLTVTSAQKNPTAFYLCASKEGSNTEAFFGQGTRLTVV.

This chain connects TRBV9 to TRBJ2-5; possible D gene TRBD2, 6 bases. Germline V gene sequence: CDR1 SGDLS, CDR2 YYNGEE. The CDR3 is 14 amino acids. V lost 4 bases to trimming and J lost 2 bases, with 12 bases between them. For the CDR3, the DNA is TGTGCCAGCAGCCGCTTAGGGACTCAAGAGACCCAGTACTTC. Its translation: CASSRLGTQETQYF.

The chain carries TRBV19 and TRBJ2-7; TRBD1 matches 9 bases. The CDR3 is 14 residues long. Germline lookup yields CDR1 LNHDA and CDR2 SQIVND (reference sequence). V shed 7 bases, J shed 4 bases, and the junction held 8 bases outside the gene matches. The CDR3 nucleotides are TGTGCCAGTATGCCCGGGACAGGGAGGTACGAGCAGTACTTC. Protein product: CASMPGTGRYEQYF. Full variable domain (remainder filled in from reference TRBV19 and TRBJ2-7): DGGITQSPKYLFRKEGQNVTLSCEQNLNHDAMYWYRQDPGQGLRLIYYSQIVNDFQKGDIAEGYSVSREKKESFPLTVTSAQKNPTAFYLCASMPGTGRYEQYFGPGTRLTVT.

The chain uses TRBV5-4 and TRBJ2-3, with 10 bases aligning to TRBD2. CDR1 and CDR2 from the germline V gene are SGHNT and YYREEE (reference sequence). The V gene end was trimmed by 4 bases and the J gene end by 1 base; junction bases not matched to a gene: 15. CDR3 size: 19 residues. The CDR3 DNA reads TGTGCCAGCAGCCCCCGGGAGGAAGCGGGAGGGCCACGCACAGATACGCAGTATTTT. Its translation: CASSPREEAGGPRTDTQYF.